These T cell receptor beta chains were read from a single sample in a study of blood T cell repertoires in COVID-19. Assay used: immunoSEQ multiplex PCR; TCRdb lists only in-frame clones, some missing. This sample has 70,000 or so clones, with approximately 90% found just once. The sample comprised peripheral blood. The receptors were gathered from a man between 70 and 80 years old with active or convalescent COVID-19. The CDR3 runs from the conserved cysteine through the conserved F or W. D genes are given only for firm matches. A row's size may be missing; if present it is once, few, many or a size class.

j_call | d_call | clone_size | v_call | cdr3_aa | cdr3_nt
TRBJ1-2 | . | . | TRBV7-2 | CASSLSPTGANYGYTF | TGTGCCAGCAGCTTAAGCCCCACGGGAGCTAACTATGGCTACACCTTC
TRBJ2-4 | . | . | TRBV15 | CATPIFTGPIAKNIQYF | TGTGCCACCCCAATTTTTACAGGGCCCATAGCCAAAAACATTCAGTACTTC
TRBJ1-2 | . | . | TRBV24-1 | CATSDTARSGGYTF | TGTGCCACCAGTGATACTGCCCGAAGCGGGGGCTACACCTTC
TRBJ2-1 | TRBD2 | . | TRBV19 | CASSMTSGVYNEQFF | TGTGCCAGTAGTATGACTAGCGGGGTTTACAATGAGCAGTTCTTC
TRBJ1-4 | TRBD1 | . | TRBV3-1/TRBV3-2 | CASSQLTGGRDEKLFF | TGTGCCAGCAGCCAACTAACAGGGGGCAGGGATGAAAAACTGTTTTTT
TRBJ1-1 | . | . | TRBV9 | CASSVLQGNTEAFF | TGTGCCAGCAGCGTGTTACAGGGAAACACTGAAGCTTTCTTT
TRBJ2-1 | TRBD1 | . | TRBV24-1 | CATSDLDTGGRNEQFF | TGTGCCACCAGTGATTTGGATACAGGGGGCAGAAATGAGCAGTTCTTC
TRBJ2-7 | . | . | TRBV18 | CASSLMSPSVSTYEQYF | TGTGCCAGCTCACTAATGAGCCCTAGCGTGAGTACCTACGAGCAGTACTTC
TRBJ1-6 | . | . | TRBV3-1/TRBV3-2 | CASSQDSGGGSPLHF | TGTGCCAGCAGCCAAGATTCCGGAGGCGGGTCACCCCTCCACTTT
TRBJ1-6 | TRBD1 | once | TRBV27 | CASRGQGGNNSPLHF | TGTGCCAGCAGGGGACAGGGTGGGAATAATTCACCCCTCCACTTT
TRBJ2-7 | . | . | TRBV12-3/TRBV12-4 | CASSLSFYEQYF | TGTGCCAGCAGTTTAAGCTTCTACGAGCAGTACTTC
TRBJ1-1 | TRBD1 | . | TRBV28 | CASSPHDRAAEAFF | TGTGCCAGCAGTCCCCATGACAGGGCCGCTGAAGCTTTCTTT
TRBJ1-1 | . | . | TRBV14 | CASSPTKRVRTEAFF | TGTGCCAGCAGCCCTACGAAACGGGTGCGGACTGAAGCTTTCTTT
TRBJ1-3 | . | . | TRBV25-1 | CASSESSLERGNTIYF | TGTGCCAGCAGTGAATCGTCCCTAGAACGTGGAAACACCATATATTTT
TRBJ2-7 | . | . | TRBV7-2 | CASSLAFLTLGQSNTYEQYF | TGTGCCAGCAGCTTAGCCTTCCTGACCCTAGGACAATCGAATACCTACGAGCAGTACTTC
TRBJ1-1 | TRBD1 | . | TRBV5-1 | CASSFLDRGEAFF | TGCGCCAGCAGCTTTTTGGACAGGGGAGAAGCTTTCTTT
TRBJ2-1 | TRBD1 | . | TRBV5-5 | CASRYGQGKNNEQFF | TGTGCCAGCAGGTACGGACAGGGGAAGAACAATGAGCAGTTCTTC
TRBJ1-5 | . | . | TRBV6-5 | CASRPPGSGNQPQHF | TGTGCCAGCAGACCACCGGGTTCGGGCAATCAGCCCCAGCATTTT
TRBJ2-2 | TRBD2 | . | TRBV4-3 | CASSQDTVAGNTGELFF | TGCGCCAGCAGCCAAGATACTGTAGCGGGAAACACCGGGGAGCTGTTTTTT
TRBJ2-3 | TRBD1 | . | TRBV5-1 | CASSLDSGGGTDTQYF | TGCGCCAGCAGCTTGGACTCAGGGGGCGGCACAGATACGCAGTATTTT
TRBJ2-7 | . | . | TRBV10-3 | CAIAAGPYEQYF | TGCGCAATAGCGGCGGGGCCTTACGAGCAGTACTTC
TRBJ1-6 | . | . | TRBV12-2 | CASRLARGSSPLHF | TGTGCAAGTCGCTTAGCGCGGGGCAGTTCACCCCTCCACTTT
TRBJ2-7 | TRBD2 | . | TRBV7-2 | CASWGGGEQYF | TGTGCCTCCTGGGGGGGAGGGGAGCAGTACTTC
TRBJ1-1 | TRBD1 | . | TRBV5-1 | CASSSPGQAFEAFF | TGCGCCAGCAGCTCACCGGGACAGGCATTTGAAGCTTTCTTT
TRBJ2-7 | TRBD1 | . | TRBV19 | CASSIGQGAHYEQYF | TGTGCCAGTAGTATCGGACAGGGGGCCCACTACGAGCAGTACTTC
TRBJ2-7 | . | . | TRBV9 | CASSAVVGEQYF | TGTGCCAGCAGCGCCGTAGTTGGCGAGCAGTACTTC
TRBJ2-1 | . | . | TRBV6-5 | CASSYGLKNNEQFF | TGTGCCAGCAGTTACGGACTAAAAAACAATGAGCAGTTCTTC
TRBJ2-7 | . | . | TRBV28 | CASHRGYEQYF | TGTGCCAGTCACCGGGGATACGAGCAGTACTTC
TRBJ2-3 | TRBD1 | . | TRBV9 | CASSPQAGQGGTDTQYF | TGTGCCAGCAGCCCCCAAGCCGGACAGGGTGGCACAGATACGCAGTATTTT
TRBJ1-2 | . | . | TRBV15 | CATSRGPDRNYGYTF | TGTGCCACCAGCAGAGGGCCCGACAGGAACTATGGCTACACCTTC
TRBJ2-7 | TRBD1 | few | TRBV6-2/TRBV6-3 | CASSYRPGQVLLEQYF | TGTGCCAGCAGTTACAGACCGGGACAGGTTCTTCTCGAGCAGTACTTC
TRBJ2-2 | TRBD2 | . | TRBV19 | CASRRLAGTTGELFF | TGTGCCAGTAGGAGGCTAGCGGGTACCACCGGGGAGCTGTTTTTT
TRBJ1-2 | TRBD1 | . | TRBV7-9 | CASSPGGYLGYTF | TGTGCCAGCAGCCCAGGGGGATATTTGGGCTACACCTTC
TRBJ1-4 | . | . | TRBV9 | CASSAMGLGPTNEKLFF | TGTGCCAGCAGCGCCATGGGCTTGGGTCCAACTAATGAAAAACTGTTTTTT
TRBJ2-6 | . | . | TRBV27 | CASSPYGSGANVLTF | TGTGCCAGCAGTCCCTATGGTTCCGGGGCCAACGTCCTGACTTTC
TRBJ1-2 | TRBD1 | . | TRBV28 | CASSRTGGVGYTF | TGTGCCAGCAGCCGAACAGGGGGCGTCGGCTACACCTTC